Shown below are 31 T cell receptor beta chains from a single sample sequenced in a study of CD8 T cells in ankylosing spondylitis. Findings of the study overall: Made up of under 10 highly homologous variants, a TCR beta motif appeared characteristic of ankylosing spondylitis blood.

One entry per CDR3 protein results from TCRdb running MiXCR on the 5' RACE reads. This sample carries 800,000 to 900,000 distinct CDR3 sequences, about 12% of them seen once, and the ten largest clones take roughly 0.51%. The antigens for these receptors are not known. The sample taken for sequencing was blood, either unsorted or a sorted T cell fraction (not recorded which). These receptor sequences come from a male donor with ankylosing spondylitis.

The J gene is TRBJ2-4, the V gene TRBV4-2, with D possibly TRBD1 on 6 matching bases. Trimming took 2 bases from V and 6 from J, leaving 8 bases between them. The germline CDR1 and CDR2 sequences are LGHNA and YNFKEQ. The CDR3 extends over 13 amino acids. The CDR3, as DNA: TGTGCCAGCAGCCAACAGGGGACAAACATTCAGTACTTC. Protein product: CASSQQGTNIQYF.

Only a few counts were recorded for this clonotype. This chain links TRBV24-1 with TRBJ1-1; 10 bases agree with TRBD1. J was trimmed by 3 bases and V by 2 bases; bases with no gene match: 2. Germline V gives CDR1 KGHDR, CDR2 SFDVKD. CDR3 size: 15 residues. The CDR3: CATSDSGTGDTEAFF. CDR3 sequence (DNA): TGTGCCACCAGTGATTCTGGGACAGGGGACACTGAAGCTTTCTTT.

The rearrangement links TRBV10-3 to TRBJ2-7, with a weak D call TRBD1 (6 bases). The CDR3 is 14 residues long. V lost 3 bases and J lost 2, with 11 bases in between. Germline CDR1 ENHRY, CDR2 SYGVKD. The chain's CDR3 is CAISDSRDTYEQYF. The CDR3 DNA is TGTGCCATCAGTGATTCCAGGGACACCTACGAGCAGTACTTC.

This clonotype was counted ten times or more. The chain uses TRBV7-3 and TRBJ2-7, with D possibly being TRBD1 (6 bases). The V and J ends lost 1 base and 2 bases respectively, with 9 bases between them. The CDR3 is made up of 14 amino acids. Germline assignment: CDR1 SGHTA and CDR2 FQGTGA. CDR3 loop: CASSLSPGAYEQYF. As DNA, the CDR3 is TGTGCCAGCAGCTTAAGTCCAGGGGCCTACGAGCAGTACTTC. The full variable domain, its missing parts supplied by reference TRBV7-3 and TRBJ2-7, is GAGVSQTPSNKVTEKGKYVELRCDPISGHTALYWYRQSLGQGPEFLIYFQGTGAADDSGLPNDRFFAVRPEGSVSTLKIQRTERGDSAVYLCASSLSPGAYEQYFGPGTRLTVT.

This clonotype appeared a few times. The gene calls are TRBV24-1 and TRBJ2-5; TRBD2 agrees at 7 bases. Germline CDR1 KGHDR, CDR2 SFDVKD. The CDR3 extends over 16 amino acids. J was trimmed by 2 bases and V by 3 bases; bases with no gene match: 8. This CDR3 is CATSDGLAANQETQYF. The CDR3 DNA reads TGTGCCACCAGTGATGGGCTAGCGGCAAATCAAGAGACCCAGTACTTC.

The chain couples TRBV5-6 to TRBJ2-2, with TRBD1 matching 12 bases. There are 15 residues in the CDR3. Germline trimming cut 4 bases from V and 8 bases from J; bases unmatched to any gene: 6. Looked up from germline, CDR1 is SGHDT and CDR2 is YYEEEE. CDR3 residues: CASSQGQGAKGELFF. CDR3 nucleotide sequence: TGTGCCAGCAGCCAGGGACAGGGGGCGAAGGGGGAGCTGTTTTTT.

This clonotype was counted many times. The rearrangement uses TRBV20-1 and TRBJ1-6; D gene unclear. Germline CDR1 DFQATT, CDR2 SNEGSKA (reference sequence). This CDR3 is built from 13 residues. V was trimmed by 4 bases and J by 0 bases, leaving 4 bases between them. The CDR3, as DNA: TGCAGTGCTAAGAGCTCCTATAATTCACCCCTCCACTTT. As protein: CSAKSSYNSPLHF.

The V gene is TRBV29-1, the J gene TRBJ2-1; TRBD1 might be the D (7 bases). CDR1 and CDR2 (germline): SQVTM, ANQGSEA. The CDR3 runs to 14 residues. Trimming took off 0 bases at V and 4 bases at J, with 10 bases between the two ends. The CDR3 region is CSVEDQGGYNEQFF. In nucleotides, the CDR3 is TGCAGCGTTGAAGATCAGGGGGGATACAATGAGCAGTTCTTC.

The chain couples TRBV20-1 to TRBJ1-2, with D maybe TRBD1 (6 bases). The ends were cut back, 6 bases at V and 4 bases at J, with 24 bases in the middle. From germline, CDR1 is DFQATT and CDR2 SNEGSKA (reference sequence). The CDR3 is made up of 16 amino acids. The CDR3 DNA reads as TGCAGTGCCGGTGGGGGGGACATAAGACGAAGCTATGGCTACACCTTC. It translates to CSAGGGDIRRSYGYTF.

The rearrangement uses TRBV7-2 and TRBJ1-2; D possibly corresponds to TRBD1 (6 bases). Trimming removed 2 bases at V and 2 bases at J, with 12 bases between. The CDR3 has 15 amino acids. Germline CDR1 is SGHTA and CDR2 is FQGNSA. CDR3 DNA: TGTGCCAGCAGCTTAAAGGCAGGGGAAAACTATGGCTACACCTTC. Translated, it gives CASSLKAGENYGYTF.

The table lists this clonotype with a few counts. The CDR3 protein is CASSLNRAGGKETQYF. Written as DNA, the CDR3 is TGCGCCAGCAGCTTGAATCGAGCGGGAGGCAAAGAGACCCAGTACTTC. The chain recombines TRBV5-1 with TRBJ2-5; 9 bases fit TRBD2. Germline V lookup: CDR1 SGHRS, CDR2 YFSETQ. This CDR3 region has 16 residues. V dropped 1 base and J dropped 3; count of bases not matched to a gene: 7.

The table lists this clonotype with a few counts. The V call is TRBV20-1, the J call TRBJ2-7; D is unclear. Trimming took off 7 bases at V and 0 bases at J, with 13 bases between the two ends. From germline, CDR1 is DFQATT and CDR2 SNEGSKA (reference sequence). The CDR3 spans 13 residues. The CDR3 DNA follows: TGCAGTGAACAAGGGCAGAGCTCCTACGAGCAGTACTTC. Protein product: CSEQGQSSYEQYF.

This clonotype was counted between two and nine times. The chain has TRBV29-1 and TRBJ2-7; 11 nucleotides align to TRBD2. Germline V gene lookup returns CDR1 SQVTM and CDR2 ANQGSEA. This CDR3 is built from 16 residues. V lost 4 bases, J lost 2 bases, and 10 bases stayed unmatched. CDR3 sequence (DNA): TGCAGCGTTGTAATTCTGCCGACTAGCGGGGCCTACGAGCAGTACTTC. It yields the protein CSVVILPTSGAYEQYF.

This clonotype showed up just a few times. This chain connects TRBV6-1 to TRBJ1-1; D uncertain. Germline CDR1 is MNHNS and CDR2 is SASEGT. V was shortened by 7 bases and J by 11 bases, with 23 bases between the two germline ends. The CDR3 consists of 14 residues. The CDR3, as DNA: TGTGCCAGCACCCGGGGTCAGGCGTCCTTGAGGGCTTTCTTT. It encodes CASTRGQASLRAFF.

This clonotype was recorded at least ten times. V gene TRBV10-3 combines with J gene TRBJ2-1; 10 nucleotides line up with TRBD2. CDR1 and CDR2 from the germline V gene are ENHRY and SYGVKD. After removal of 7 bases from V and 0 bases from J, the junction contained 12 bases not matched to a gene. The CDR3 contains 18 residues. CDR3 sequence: CAITRGAGGLSSYNEQFF. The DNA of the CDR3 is TGTGCCATCACCCGAGGAGCGGGGGGGTTAAGCTCCTACAATGAGCAGTTCTTC.

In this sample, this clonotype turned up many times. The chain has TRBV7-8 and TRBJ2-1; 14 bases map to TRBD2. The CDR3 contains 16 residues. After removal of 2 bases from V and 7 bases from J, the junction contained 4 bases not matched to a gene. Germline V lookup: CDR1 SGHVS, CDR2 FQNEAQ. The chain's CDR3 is CASSLRLAGGTNEQFF. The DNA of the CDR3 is TGTGCCAGCAGCTTACGACTAGCGGGGGGGACGAATGAGCAGTTCTTC.

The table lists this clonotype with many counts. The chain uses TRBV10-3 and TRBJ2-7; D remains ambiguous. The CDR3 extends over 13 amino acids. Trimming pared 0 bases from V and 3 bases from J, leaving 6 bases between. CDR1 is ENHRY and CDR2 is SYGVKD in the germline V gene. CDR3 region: CAISESTDYEQYF. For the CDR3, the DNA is TGTGCCATCAGTGAGTCAACAGACTACGAGCAGTACTTC.

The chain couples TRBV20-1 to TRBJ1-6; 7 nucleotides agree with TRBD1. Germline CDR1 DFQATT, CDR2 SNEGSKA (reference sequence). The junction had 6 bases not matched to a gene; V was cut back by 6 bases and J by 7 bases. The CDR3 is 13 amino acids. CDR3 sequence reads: CSASDRVNSPLHF. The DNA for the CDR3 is TGCAGTGCAAGTGACAGGGTCAATTCACCCCTCCACTTT.

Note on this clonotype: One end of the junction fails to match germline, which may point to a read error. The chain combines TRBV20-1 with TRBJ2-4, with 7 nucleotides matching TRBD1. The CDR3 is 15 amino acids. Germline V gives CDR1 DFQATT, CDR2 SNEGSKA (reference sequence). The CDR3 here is CSAGDRVSAKNIQYF. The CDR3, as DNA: TGCAGTGCTGGAGACAGGGTCTCAGCCAAAAACATTCAGTACTTC.

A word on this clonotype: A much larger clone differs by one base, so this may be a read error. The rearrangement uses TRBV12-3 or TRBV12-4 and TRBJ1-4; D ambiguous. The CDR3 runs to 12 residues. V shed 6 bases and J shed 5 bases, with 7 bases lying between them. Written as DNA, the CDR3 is TGTGCCAGCAGAAGGTTCAATGAAAAACTGTTTTTT. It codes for CASRRFNEKLFF.

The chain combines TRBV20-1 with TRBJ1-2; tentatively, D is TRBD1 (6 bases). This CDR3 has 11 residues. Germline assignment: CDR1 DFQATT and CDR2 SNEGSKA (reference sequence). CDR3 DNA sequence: TGCATTTACAGGGAGGCGCCGGGCTACACCTTC. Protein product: CIYREAPGYTF.

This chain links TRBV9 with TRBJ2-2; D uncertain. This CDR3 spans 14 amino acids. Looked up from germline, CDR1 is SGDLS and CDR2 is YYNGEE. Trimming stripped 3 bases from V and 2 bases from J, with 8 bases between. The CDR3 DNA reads TGTGCCAGCAGCGCCCCCGGAAACACCGGGGAGCTGTTTTTT. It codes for CASSAPGNTGELFF.

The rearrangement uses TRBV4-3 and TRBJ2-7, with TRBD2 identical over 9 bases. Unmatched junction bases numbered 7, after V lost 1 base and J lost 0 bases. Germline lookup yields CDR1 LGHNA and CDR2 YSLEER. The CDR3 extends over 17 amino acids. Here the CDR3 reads CASSQVRSGSFSYEQYF. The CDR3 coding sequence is TGCGCCAGCAGCCAAGTGCGTAGCGGGAGCTTCTCCTACGAGCAGTACTTC.

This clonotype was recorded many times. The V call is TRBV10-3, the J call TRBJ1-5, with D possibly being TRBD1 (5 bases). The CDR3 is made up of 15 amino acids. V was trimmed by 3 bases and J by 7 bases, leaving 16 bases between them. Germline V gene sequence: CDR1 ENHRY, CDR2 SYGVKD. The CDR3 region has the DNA TGTGCCATCAGTGAAGGCGGGGGTAATAGCCAGCCCCAGCATTTT. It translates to CAISEGGGNSQPQHF.

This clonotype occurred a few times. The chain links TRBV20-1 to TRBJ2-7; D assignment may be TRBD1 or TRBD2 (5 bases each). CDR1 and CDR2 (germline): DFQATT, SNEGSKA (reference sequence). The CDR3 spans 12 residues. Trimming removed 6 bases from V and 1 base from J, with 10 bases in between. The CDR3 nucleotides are TGCAGTGCCCCTTGGGGGTCCTACGAGCAGTACTTC. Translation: CSAPWGSYEQYF.

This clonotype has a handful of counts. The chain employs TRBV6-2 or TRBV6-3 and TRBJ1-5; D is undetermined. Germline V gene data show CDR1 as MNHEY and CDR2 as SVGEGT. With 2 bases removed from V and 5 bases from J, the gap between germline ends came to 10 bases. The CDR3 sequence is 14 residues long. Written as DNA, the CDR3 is TGTGCCAGCAGTTACGGGCCTGCATATCAGCCCCAGCATTTT. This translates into CASSYGPAYQPQHF.

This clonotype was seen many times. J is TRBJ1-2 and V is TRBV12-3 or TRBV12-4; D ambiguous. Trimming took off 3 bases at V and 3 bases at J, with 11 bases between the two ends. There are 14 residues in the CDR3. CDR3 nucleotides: TGTGCCAGCAGTTTTATCGGTGGGGACTATGGCTACACCTTC. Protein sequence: CASSFIGGDYGYTF.

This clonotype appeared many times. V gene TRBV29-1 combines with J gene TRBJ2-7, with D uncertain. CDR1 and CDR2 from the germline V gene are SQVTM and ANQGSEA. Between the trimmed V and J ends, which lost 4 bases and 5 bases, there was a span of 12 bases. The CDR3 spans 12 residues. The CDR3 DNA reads TGCAGCGTTGCCTCCCAACTTAACGAGCAGTACTTC. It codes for CSVASQLNEQYF.

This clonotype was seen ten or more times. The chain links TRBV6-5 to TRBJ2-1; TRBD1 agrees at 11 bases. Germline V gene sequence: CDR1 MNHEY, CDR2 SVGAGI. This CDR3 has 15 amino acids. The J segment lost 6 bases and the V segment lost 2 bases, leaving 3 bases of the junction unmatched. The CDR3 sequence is CASSYRDRGSNEQFF. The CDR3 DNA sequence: TGTGCCAGCAGTTACAGGGACAGGGGGTCCAATGAGCAGTTCTTC.

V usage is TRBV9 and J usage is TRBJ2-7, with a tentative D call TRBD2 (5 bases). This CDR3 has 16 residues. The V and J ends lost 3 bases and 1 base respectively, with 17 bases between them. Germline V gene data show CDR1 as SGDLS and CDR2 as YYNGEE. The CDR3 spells CASSAPVTDFSYEQYF. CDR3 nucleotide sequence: TGTGCCAGCAGCGCCCCCGTCACGGACTTTTCCTACGAGCAGTACTTC.

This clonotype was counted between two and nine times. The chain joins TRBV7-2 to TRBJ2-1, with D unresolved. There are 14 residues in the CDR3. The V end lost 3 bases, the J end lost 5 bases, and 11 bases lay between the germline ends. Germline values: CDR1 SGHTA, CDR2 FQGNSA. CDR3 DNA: TGTGCCAGCAGCTTCGCAGGTTCCCACAATGAGCAGTTCTTC. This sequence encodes CASSFAGSHNEQFF.